Listed below are T cell receptor beta chains from one sample, sequenced in a study of blood T cell repertoires in COVID-19. Measured with immunoSEQ multiplex PCR; TCRdb has only the in-frame clones, and not every one. The data contain under 250,000 clones, roughly 88% of them singletons. Sequencing was done on a sample of PBMCs or T cells enriched from blood (not recorded which). Receptors originate from a woman in her twenties or thirties who had been exposed to COVID-19. Each CDR3 is given with its conserved first and last residue. D genes are given only for firm matches. Not every row has a clone size; where given, it reads once, few, many or a size class.

j_call d_call clone_size v_call cdr3_aa cdr3_nt
TRBJ2-1 TRBD2 few TRBV6-2/TRBV6-3 CASSYSTAREIGEQFF TGTGCCAGCAGTTACTCGACCGCGCGGGAGATAGGAGAGCAGTTCTTC
TRBJ2-1 TRBD2 . TRBV5-3 CARSWTREAYNEQFF TGTGCCAGAAGCTGGACCCGGGAGGCGTACAATGAGCAGTTCTTC
TRBJ2-7 . . TRBV9 CASSGQDREQYF TGTGCCAGCAGCGGACAGGATCGGGAGCAGTACTTC
TRBJ1-5 TRBD1 . TRBV5-1 CASSYTGGGQPQHF TGCGCCAGCAGCTACACAGGGGGCGGCCAGCCCCAGCATTTT
TRBJ2-7 . once TRBV27 CASSLSGGPPYEQYF TGTGCCAGCAGTTTATCCGGGGGGCCTCCCTACGAGCAGTACTTC
TRBJ2-1 . . TRBV4-2 CASSLARDNEQFF TGTGCCAGCAGCCTAGCCAGGGATAATGAGCAGTTCTTC
TRBJ2-1 . . TRBV25-1 CASRSSQRALGNEQFF TGTGCCAGCAGATCCTCTCAGCGGGCCCTAGGGAATGAGCAGTTCTTC
TRBJ1-5 TRBD1 . TRBV6-5 CASRSGTGFQPQHF TGTGCCAGCAGGTCCGGGACAGGGTTTCAGCCCCAGCATTTT
TRBJ2-5 . . TRBV11-3 CASSLGHPLSGRVMGETQYF TGTGCCAGCAGCTTGGGACACCCCCTTAGTGGCAGGGTGATGGGAGAGACCCAGTACTTC
TRBJ2-3 TRBD1 . TRBV2 CASGIQGSPDTQYF TGTGCCAGCGGCATACAGGGGTCCCCAGATACGCAGTATTTT
TRBJ2-7 TRBD2 . TRBV11-2 CASSPRLAGDEQYF TGTGCCAGCAGCCCGCGACTAGCGGGAGACGAGCAGTACTTC
TRBJ2-1 . . TRBV5-1 CASSLDLSSYNEQFF TGCGCCAGCAGCCTGGACCTAAGCTCCTACAATGAGCAGTTCTTC
TRBJ1-1 TRBD1 . TRBV30 CAWREQGEAFF TGTGCCTGGAGGGAACAGGGGGAAGCTTTCTTT
TRBJ1-3 TRBD1 . TRBV12-3/TRBV12-4 CASSRGQGNTIYF TGTGCCAGCAGCAGGGGGCAAGGAAACACCATATATTTT
TRBJ2-3 TRBD2 . TRBV10-3 CAISLSGSTDTQYF TGTGCCATCAGCCTTAGCGGGAGCACAGATACGCAGTATTTT
TRBJ1-5 . . TRBV4-1 CASSQRQQGNQPQHF TGCGCCAGCAGCCAACGACAACAGGGCAATCAGCCCCAGCATTTT
TRBJ2-3 TRBD2 once TRBV5-1 CASSRRGGGREDTQYF TGCGCCAGCAGCCGACGAGGAGGCGGGAGAGAGGATACGCAGTATTTT
TRBJ2-2 TRBD1 . TRBV4-1 CASSRPTGWENTGELFF TGCGCCAGCAGCCGGCCGACAGGGTGGGAGAACACCGGGGAGCTGTTTTTT
TRBJ2-1 . . TRBV3-1/TRBV3-2 CASNLLRDHNEQFF TGTGCCAGCAACCTGCTACGGGATCACAATGAGCAGTTCTTC
TRBJ2-7 TRBD2 . TRBV7-9 CASSPPRVGLAGVVYEQYF TGTGCCAGCAGTCCTCCAAGGGTTGGACTAGCGGGAGTTGTCTACGAGCAGTACTTC
TRBJ2-1 . . TRBV6-2/TRBV6-3 CASSYPLLAPVPYNEQFF TGTGCCAGCAGTTACCCATTGCTAGCGCCAGTTCCCTACAATGAGCAGTTCTTC
TRBJ1-6 . . TRBV9 CASSVAGQTNSPLHF TGTGCCAGCAGCGTAGCCGGACAGACAAATTCACCCCTCCACTTT
TRBJ1-2 TRBD1 . TRBV5-5 CASSLVDRDYGYTF TGTGCCAGCAGCCTTGTGGACAGGGACTATGGCTACACCTTC
TRBJ1-1 . . TRBV6-1 CASSESWSPNTEAFF TGTGCCAGCAGTGAATCATGGAGCCCAAACACTGAAGCTTTCTTT
TRBJ2-7 . once TRBV9 CASSVDWFGNEQYF TGTGCCAGCAGCGTAGATTGGTTCGGTAACGAGCAGTACTTC
TRBJ2-1 TRBD2 once TRBV2 CASSGRLASHEQFF TGTGCCAGCAGTGGAAGACTAGCTAGTCATGAGCAGTTCTTC
TRBJ2-1 TRBD2 . TRBV4-1 CASSQGLAGGLEQFF TGCGCCAGCAGCCAAGGACTAGCGGGAGGTTTGGAGCAGTTCTTC
TRBJ1-1 TRBD1 . TRBV7-6 CASSPRQGARGTEAFF TGTGCCAGCAGCCCACGACAGGGGGCAAGGGGCACTGAAGCTTTCTTT
TRBJ2-1 TRBD2 . TRBV11-2 CASSPFSGPSSNEQFF TGTGCCAGCAGCCCCTTTAGCGGGCCCAGTAGCAATGAGCAGTTCTTC
TRBJ1-3 . . TRBV30 CALDGGSGNTIYF TGTGCCTTAGACGGAGGCTCTGGAAACACCATATATTTT
TRBJ2-1 TRBD2 few TRBV7-2 CASSTPAGATTSYNEQFF TGTGCCAGCAGCACCCCCGCGGGAGCGACAACCTCCTACAATGAGCAGTTCTTC
TRBJ2-2 TRBD1 . TRBV3-1/TRBV3-2 CASSRGQGDGELFF TGTGCCAGCAGCCGGGGGCAGGGGGACGGGGAGCTGTTTTTT
TRBJ2-4 TRBD2 . TRBV4-1 CASSQGLAGVKAKNIQYF TGCGCCAGCAGCCAGGGACTAGCGGGAGTGAAAGCCAAAAACATTCAGTACTTC
TRBJ1-2 . . TRBV20-1 CSASSSNYGYTF TGCAGTGCTAGTAGCTCGAACTATGGCTACACCTTC
TRBJ1-5 TRBD1 . TRBV7-9 CASSLGQGDQPQHF TGTGCCAGCAGCTTAGGACAGGGGGATCAGCCCCAGCATTTT
TRBJ1-1 . . TRBV4-1 CASSPTQGGTEAFF TGCGCCAGCAGCCCAACACAAGGGGGCACTGAAGCTTTCTTT
TRBJ2-1 . once TRBV4-2 CASSQDRFVGRGHNEQFF TGTGCCAGCAGCCAAGATAGATTTGTTGGGCGGGGGCACAATGAGCAGTTCTTC
TRBJ2-1 TRBD1 . TRBV5-6 CASSLRDRSYNEQFF TGTGCCAGCAGCCTCCGGGACAGAAGCTACAATGAGCAGTTCTTC
TRBJ2-5 TRBD2 . TRBV18 CASSPAAGGWETQYF TGTGCCAGCTCACCCGCCGCGGGAGGATGGGAGACCCAGTACTTC